The 12 T cell receptor beta chains below come from one sample, sequenced in a study of blood T cell repertoires in COVID-19. Measured with immunoSEQ multiplex PCR; TCRdb has only the in-frame clones, and not every one. The sample records more than 80,000 clones, roughly four fifths being singletons. The sample was peripheral blood. These receptors came from a man aged 80 or over with COVID-19, enrolled during active disease.

V is TRBV5-1 and J is TRBJ2-7, with TRBD1 as a possible D gene (6 bases). The V gene lost 5 bases and the J gene lost 4 bases, with 16 bases spanning the gap. Germline assignment: CDR1 SGHRS and CDR2 YFSETQ. CDR3 length: 14 amino acids. CDR3 region: CASRPTGGFYEQYF. CDR3 nucleotide sequence: TGCGCCAGCAGGCCGACAGGCGGCTTTTACGAGCAGTACTTC.

The chain couples TRBV5-6 to TRBJ2-7; 13 bases map to TRBD2. The CDR3 sequence is 16 residues long. Trimming removed 4 bases from V and 3 bases from J; junction bases left unmatched: 7. Germline CDR1 reads SGHDT; CDR2 reads YYEEEE. The CDR3 DNA reads as TGTGCCAGCAGCGGGGGACTAGCGGGATGGGACTACGAGCAGTACTTC. Translation gives CASSGGLAGWDYEQYF.

This clone was picked up one time. The rearrangement joins TRBV18 to TRBJ1-3; D call uncertain. This CDR3 comprises 16 residues. Trimming shortened V by 6 bases and J by 0 bases, and 15 bases separated the two germline ends. Germline assignment: CDR1 KGHSH and CDR2 LQKENI. CDR3 nucleotide sequence: TGTGCCAGCTCGAAAGAGGCGGGCTCCTCTGGAAACACCATATATTTT. Translated: CASSKEAGSSGNTIYF. Filled out from reference TRBV18 and TRBJ1-3, the complete variable domain reads NAGVMQNPRHLVRRRGQEARLRCSPMKGHSHVYWYRQLPEEGLKFMVYLQKENIIDESGMPKERFSAEFPKEGPSILRIQQVVRGDSAAYFCASSKEAGSSGNTIYFGEGSWLTVV.

As DNA, the CDR3 is TGTGCCAGCAGTGAAATCGGTGCCCAGGGGAACATTCAGTACTTC. This encodes CASSEIGAQGNIQYF. The chain is built from TRBV2 and TRBJ2-4; the D gene is possibly TRBD1 (6 bases). Germline V gene lookup returns CDR1 SNHLY and CDR2 FYNNEI. Trimming shortened V by 2 bases and J by 7 bases, and 15 bases separated the two germline ends. The CDR3 is 15 residues long.

The V and J genes are TRBV27 and TRBJ2-7; D is ambiguous. This CDR3 contains 13 residues. Germline CDR1 MNHEY, CDR2 SMNVEV (reference sequence). V was shortened by 3 bases and J by 0 bases, with 6 bases between the two germline ends. CDR3 in DNA: TGTGCCAGCAGTTTGGTCAGCTCCTACGAGCAGTACTTC. Its translation is CASSLVSSYEQYF.

The gene calls are TRBV19 and TRBJ2-7; 7 nucleotides agree with TRBD2. The CDR3 spans 12 residues. Germline lookup yields CDR1 LNHDA and CDR2 SQIVND (reference sequence). The ends lost 5 bases at V and 3 bases at J; junction bases unmatched: 1. The DNA for the CDR3 is TGTGCCAGTAGTGGGAGGGACTACGAGCAGTACTTC. It yields the protein CASSGRDYEQYF.

This clone came up once. V is TRBV18 and J is TRBJ1-3; D ambiguous. The V gene lost 6 bases and the J gene lost 3 bases, with 6 bases spanning the gap. CDR1 KGHSH and CDR2 LQKENI come from the germline V gene. This CDR3 is 12 amino acids long. CDR3 residues: CASSGGGNTIYF. The CDR3, as DNA: TGTGCCAGCTCTGGCGGTGGAAACACCATATATTTT.

This sequence joins TRBV5-1 and TRBJ2-5; possible D gene TRBD1, 6 bases. The CDR3 runs 15 residues. With 0 bases removed from V and 4 bases from J, the gap between germline ends came to 13 bases. CDR1 and CDR2 (germline): SGHRS, YFSETQ. CDR3: CASSLAVGAGETQYF. The CDR3 nucleotides are TGCGCCAGCAGCTTGGCCGTGGGGGCCGGAGAGACCCAGTACTTC.

V usage is TRBV30 and J usage is TRBJ2-1; 8 bases are shared with TRBD2. Per the germline V gene, CDR1 is GTSNPN and CDR2 is SVGIG (reference sequence). V gave up 2 bases and J gave up 6 bases; unmatched junction bases: 3. This CDR3 spans 13 amino acids. The CDR3 loop reads CAWSLGTSNEQFF. CDR3 in DNA: TGTGCCTGGAGTCTCGGGACTAGCAATGAGCAGTTCTTC.

The gene calls are TRBV11-3 and TRBJ1-1, with D perhaps matching TRBD1 (6 bases). The CDR3 length is 14 residues. Trimming pared 5 bases from V and 4 bases from J, leaving 14 bases between. Looked up from germline, CDR1 is SGHNT and CDR2 is YENEEA. Written as DNA, the CDR3 is TGTGCCAGCAGCGAGGGGGGGGCGAGCACTGAAGCTTTCTTT. Amino acids: CASSEGGASTEAFF. The entire variable domain, with the rest obtained from reference TRBV11-3 and TRBJ1-1, is as follows: EAGVVQSPRYKIIEKKQPVAFWCNPISGHNTLYWYLQNLGQGPELLIRYENEEAVDDSQLPKDRFSAERLKGVDSTLKIQPAELGDSAVYLCASSEGGASTEAFFGQGTRLTVV.

This clone showed up just once. DNA of the CDR3: TGTGCCACCAGCAGTAGCGGGAACAATGAGCAGTTCTTC. Its translation: CATSSSGNNEQFF. This rearrangement joins TRBV15 to TRBJ2-1; 8 nucleotides match TRBD2. Trimming took 3 bases from V and 5 from J; bases not matched to a gene: 0. The germline V gene encodes CDR1 LNHNV and CDR2 YYDKDF (reference sequence). There are 13 residues in the CDR3.

The chain recombines TRBV7-8 with TRBJ2-6, with D possibly being TRBD1 (6 bases). This CDR3 contains 18 residues. Germline V gene sequence: CDR1 SGHVS, CDR2 FQNEAQ. Trimming removed 4 bases from V and 0 bases from J, with 16 bases in between. CDR3 loop: CASSSYRAITSGANVLTF. Here the CDR3 DNA reads TGTGCCAGCAGCTCATACAGGGCCATAACCTCTGGGGCCAACGTCCTGACTTTC.